The subject of this entry is one T cell receptor beta chain. Its antigen is currently unknown. This CDR3 is built from 18 residues. Trimming at V came to 6 bases and at J to 3 bases, leaving 14 bases not matched to a gene. Germline V gene lookup returns CDR1 SGHTA and CDR2 FQGNSA. These data come from a study of chemoradiotherapy in HPV16-positive cancers. The assay was immunoSEQ multiplex PCR, and TCRdb's table has in-frame clones only and misses some. The top ten clones hold 25% to 30% of a sample with approximately 6,200 clones, roughly 88% of them seen once. Repertoires were sampled repeatedly during chemoradiotherapy. Notes on the study in general: HPV-specific T cells were functionally defined from only a couple of HPV16-positive patients.

The sample was blood, taken from a patient who underwent chemoradiotherapy. This chain links TRBV7-2 with TRBJ2-7; 13 bases fit TRBD2. The clonotype comes from a human donor with HPV-associated anogenital cancer. CDR3 coding DNA: TGTGCCAGCAGGCTGCAGGGAGGGACTAGCGGGACTGTCTACGAGCAGTACTTC. Translated: CASRLQGGTSGTVYEQYF.